In this sample, the clone carrying this TCR beta chain turned up a few times. The target antigen is unknown. There are 16 residues in the CDR3. Germline CDR1 reads SGHTA; CDR2 reads FQGNSA. With V trimmed by 2 bases and J by 6 bases, 4 bases remained unmatched. This entry comes from a study of T-cell reconstitution after alpha-beta-depleted transplantation in children. Overall study findings and caveats: Where some patients showed high TCRbeta diversity at day 60, it came from recipient T cells and thymic progenitors that had survived. The main origin of T-cell counts and diversity one year after transplant was newly produced T cells. Reported findings indicate that, about two months after transplant, alpha-beta T cells came from several hundred expanded clones, which were derived from non-depleted graft cells.

It was with unique molecular identifiers that the TCRbeta library was prepared. TCRdb called the PCR reads again in MiXCR, with one record for every CDR3 protein. The profile shows about 400,000 distinct CDR3 sequences, 15% to 20% of them singletons. The chain joins TRBV7-2 to TRBJ2-3; 14 bases match TRBD2. The sequences come from PBMCs, mostly from graft donor cells, collected 360 days after TCRalphabeta/CD19-depleted stem cell transplant. The clonotype comes from a boy under two years old who had a stem cell transplant for Wiskott-Aldrich syndrome, so the T cells may come from the graft donor. CDR3 sequence (DNA): TGTGCCAGCAGCTTAAGACTAGCGGGAGGGGCGGATACGCAGTATTTT. Translating gives CASSLRLAGGADTQYF.